What follows describes a single TCR beta chain. Enrolment of Seattle patients took place during active infection, and they were followed longitudinally. These data are taken from a study of blood T cell repertoires in COVID-19. Study-level information: Acute and convalescent COVID-19 samples came from the United States, Italy and Spain. Sources were T cells, B-cell-depleted T cells, or PBMCs; the material itself was cDNA or gDNA.

The authors' processing: Amplification with reference gene primers provided the estimates of nucleated cell counts. Method: immunoSEQ multiplex PCR; TCRdb's copy keeps in-frame clones and lacks some. V and J calls and clone size are those listed in that table; D and trimming were worked out from the DNA. This sample has 200,000 to 300,000 clones, with more than 85% found just once. The CDR3 covers 13 residues. Germline V gene data show CDR1 as SGHTA and CDR2 as FQGTGA. V was trimmed by 2 bases and J by 7 bases, leaving 12 bases between them. The TCR originated in a woman aged 60-75 years with COVID-19, enrolled during active disease. Material: peripheral blood. The rearrangement uses TRBV7-3 and TRBJ2-7; D unresolved. The CDR3 region is CASSLSYYEEQYF. CDR3 nucleotide sequence: TGTGCCAGCAGCTTATCATACTACGAGGAGCAGTACTTC.